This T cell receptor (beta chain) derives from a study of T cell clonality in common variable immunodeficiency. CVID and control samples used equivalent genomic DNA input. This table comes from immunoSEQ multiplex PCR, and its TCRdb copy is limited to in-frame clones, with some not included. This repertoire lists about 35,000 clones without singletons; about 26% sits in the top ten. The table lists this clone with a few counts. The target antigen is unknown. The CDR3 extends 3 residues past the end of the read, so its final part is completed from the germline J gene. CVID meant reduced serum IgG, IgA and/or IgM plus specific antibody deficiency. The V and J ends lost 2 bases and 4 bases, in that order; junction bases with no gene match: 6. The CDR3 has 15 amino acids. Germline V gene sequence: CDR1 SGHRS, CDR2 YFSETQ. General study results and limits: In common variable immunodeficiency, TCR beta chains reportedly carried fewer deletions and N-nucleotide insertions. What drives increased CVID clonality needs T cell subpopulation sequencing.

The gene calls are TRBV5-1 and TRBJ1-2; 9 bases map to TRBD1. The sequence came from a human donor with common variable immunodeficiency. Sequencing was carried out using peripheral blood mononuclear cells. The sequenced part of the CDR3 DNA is TGCGCCAGCAGCTTAACGAACAGGGGGCTCTATGGC. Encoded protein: CASSLTNRGLYG. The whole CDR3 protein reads CASSLTNRGLYGYTF.